The table lists the clone carrying this TCR beta chain with a few counts. Its antigen is unidentified. The source of the sample is a study of T-cell memory formation after mild COVID-19. Study information: Largely donor-specific sequence clusters came from two donors.

This CDR3 region has 16 residues. V was trimmed by 2 bases and J by 3 bases, leaving 17 bases between them. Germline CDR1 MNHEY, CDR2 SMNVEV (reference sequence). Overall study results and limits: There were some responding clones in pre-infection memory, which suggested that cross-reactive memory had joined. Of the contracting clones, CD4+ ones lay mainly in CM and EM, and CD8+ ones in EMRA.

Sample barcodes and UMIs were carried by the TCR alpha and TCR beta cDNA libraries that 5'RACE generated with constant-segment primers. TCRdb used MiXCR to reprocess the 5' RACE reads, holding one entry per CDR3 protein. Here the sample spans under 85,000 distinct CDR3 sequences, around 14% being singletons. This sequence joins TRBV27 and TRBJ2-7, with D possibly TRBD2 on 5 matching bases. The clonotype originates from an adult woman who had mild COVID-19 (a few samples of this study predate the infection). Cell type and time point are not known. Sequencing used PBMCs or a T cell subset sorted from them (not recorded which). In DNA, the CDR3 is TGTGCCAGCAGTTTAATAGCTGGACTTCCTTTCTACGAGCAGTACTTC. Protein sequence: CASSLIAGLPFYEQYF.